The 10 T cell receptor beta chains below come from one sample, sequenced in a study of T-cell reconstitution after alpha-beta-depleted transplantation in children. During its preparation, the TCRbeta library received unique molecular identifiers. One entry per CDR3 protein results from TCRdb running MiXCR on the PCR reads. The table lists 350,000 to 450,000 distinct CDR3 sequences, roughly 14% of them singletons, with 4% to 5.5% in the top ten. Here the sequenced sample was PBMCs, taken from the stem cell graft. The origin of the receptors is a human donor who donated a stem cell graft to a child with Fanconi anemia.

With regard to this clonotype: A much larger clonotype is one base distant, so this may be a read error. The chain is built from TRBV6-6 and TRBJ2-3; D not resolved. The V end was cut by 8 bases, the J end by 1 base, with 4 bases between. The CDR3 spans 11 residues. The germline CDR1 and CDR2 sequences are MNHNY and SVGAGI (reference sequence). The CDR3 DNA reads as TGTGCCAGCTGGGGCACAGATACGCAGTATTTT. It encodes CASWGTDTQYF.

The rearrangement links TRBV12-3 or TRBV12-4 to TRBJ2-7; D possibly corresponds to TRBD2 (5 bases). The CDR3 consists of 14 residues. V was clipped by 3 bases and J by 6 bases, with 15 bases between them. CDR3 DNA: TGTGCCAGCAGTTTCTCGGGAAGTACTCCCGAGCAGTACTTC. Translated, it gives CASSFSGSTPEQYF.

The sample holds a few counts of this clonotype. V usage is TRBV5-1 and J usage is TRBJ2-1; the D gene is possibly TRBD1 (5 bases). The CDR3 loop spans 16 amino acids. Germline assignment: CDR1 SGHRS and CDR2 YFSETQ. Trimming shortened V by 0 bases and J by 1 base, and 11 bases separated the two germline ends. The CDR3 spells CASSLAPGKSYNEQFF. As DNA, the CDR3 is TGCGCCAGCAGCTTGGCCCCAGGGAAATCCTACAATGAGCAGTTCTTC. Full variable domain (rest looked up from reference TRBV5-1 and TRBJ2-1): KAGVTQTPRYLIKTRGQQVTLSCSPISGHRSVSWYQQTPGQGLQFLFEYFSETQRNKGNFPGRFSGRQFSNSRSEMNVSTLELGDSALYLCASSLAPGKSYNEQFFGPGTRLTVL.

This clonotype was seen ten or more times. This chain uses TRBV6-1 with TRBJ1-1; D is perhaps TRBD1 (6 bases). In germline, CDR1 is MNHNS, CDR2 SASEGT. The length of the CDR3 is 14 residues. V was pared by 7 bases and J by 8 bases, with 20 bases between. CDR3 protein: CASTDLGGDREAFF. The CDR3 coding sequence is TGTGCCAGCACCGATTTGGGGGGAGACAGGGAAGCTTTCTTT.

The chain employs TRBV29-1 and TRBJ2-6; tentatively, D is TRBD1 (6 bases). Trimming left V 6 bases short and J 4 bases short, with 13 bases between. This CDR3 is built from 14 residues. The germline V gene has CDR1 SQVTM and CDR2 ANQGSEA. In nucleotides, the CDR3 is TGCAGCGTGGAAACAGGGTCAGGGGCCAACGTCCTGACTTTC. Encoded protein: CSVETGSGANVLTF.

This clonotype appeared a few times. The rearrangement links TRBV7-6 to TRBJ1-4; tentative D call: TRBD1 (6 bases). CDR1 and CDR2 (germline): SGHVS, FNYEAQ. The ends were cut back, 5 bases at V and 3 bases at J, with 13 bases in the middle. This CDR3 is built from 15 residues. This CDR3 reads CASSPDRRSNEKLFF. For the CDR3, the DNA is TGTGCCAGCAGCCCCGACAGGAGGTCTAATGAAAAACTGTTTTTT.

This chain links TRBV7-2 with TRBJ1-2, with TRBD1 matching over 8 bases. V lost 6 bases to trimming and J lost 6 bases; unmatched junction nucleotides: 3. The V gene's germline CDR1 is SGHTA and CDR2 FQGNSA. The CDR3 runs to 12 residues. The CDR3 spells CASRVTGDGYTF. For the CDR3, the DNA is TGTGCCAGCAGAGTGACAGGGGATGGCTACACCTTC.

This clonotype was seen more than once but under ten times. The V gene is TRBV11-1, the J gene TRBJ2-7; 9 nucleotides match TRBD2. The CDR3 sequence is 15 residues long. Germline lookup yields CDR1 SGHAT and CDR2 FQDESV (reference sequence). V shed 0 bases and J 6 bases; nucleotides not matched to a gene: 6. This CDR3 is CASSLAPSGKGEQYF. CDR3 nucleotides: TGTGCCAGCAGCTTAGCTCCTAGCGGGAAAGGCGAGCAGTACTTC.

This clonotype was observed at least ten times. The CDR3 DNA sequence: TGTGCCAGCAGCCCAAGGACAGGGGAGAATTCACCCCTCCACTTT. This sequence encodes CASSPRTGENSPLHF. The chain is built from TRBV7-2 and TRBJ1-6; 9 nucleotides align to TRBD1. CDR3 size: 15 residues. The germline gives CDR1 SGHTA, CDR2 FQGNSA. V was clipped by 5 bases and J by 7 bases; unmatched bases: 6.

This clonotype has ten or more counts. V gene TRBV28 combines with J gene TRBJ1-1; no reliable D call. Per the germline V gene, CDR1 is MDHEN and CDR2 is SYDVKM. The ends were cut back, 0 bases at V and 1 base at J, with 6 bases in the middle. CDR3 length equals 14 residues. The CDR3 here is CASSLWAENTEAFF. The CDR3 DNA is TGTGCCAGCAGTTTATGGGCAGAGAACACTGAAGCTTTCTTT.